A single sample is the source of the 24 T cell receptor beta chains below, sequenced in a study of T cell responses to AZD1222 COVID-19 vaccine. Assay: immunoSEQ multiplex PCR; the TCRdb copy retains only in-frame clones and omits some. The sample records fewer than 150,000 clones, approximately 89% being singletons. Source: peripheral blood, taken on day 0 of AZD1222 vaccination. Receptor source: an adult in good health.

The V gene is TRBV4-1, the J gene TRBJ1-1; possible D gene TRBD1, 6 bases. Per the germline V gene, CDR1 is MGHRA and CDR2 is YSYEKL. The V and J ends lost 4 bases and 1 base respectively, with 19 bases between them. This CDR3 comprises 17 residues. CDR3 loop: CASSPPWRGLGNTEAFF. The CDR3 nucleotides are TGCGCCAGCAGCCCCCCTTGGCGGGGGCTCGGGAACACTGAAGCTTTCTTT.

As DNA, the CDR3 is TGTGCCACCAGCAGAGGTGACACTAACTATGGCTACACCTTC. Protein sequence: CATSRGDTNYGYTF. V is TRBV15 and J is TRBJ1-2; no definite D call. Germline V gives CDR1 LNHNV, CDR2 YYDKDF (reference sequence). The CDR3 totals 14 residues. The V end was cut by 1 base, the J end by 0 bases, with 6 bases between.

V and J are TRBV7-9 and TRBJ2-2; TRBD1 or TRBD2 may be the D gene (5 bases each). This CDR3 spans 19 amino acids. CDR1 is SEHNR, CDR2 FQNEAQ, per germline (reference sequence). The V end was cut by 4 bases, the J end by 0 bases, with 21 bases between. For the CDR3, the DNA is TGTGCCAGCAGCTCACAATGGAACAGAGGGGTCGCGAACACCGGGGAGCTGTTTTTT. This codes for CASSSQWNRGVANTGELFF.

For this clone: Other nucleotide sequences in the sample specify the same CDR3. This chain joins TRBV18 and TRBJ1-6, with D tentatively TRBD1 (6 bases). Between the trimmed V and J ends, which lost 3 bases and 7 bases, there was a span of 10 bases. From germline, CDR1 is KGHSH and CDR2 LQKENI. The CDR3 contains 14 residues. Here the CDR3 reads CASSPSQGNSPLHF. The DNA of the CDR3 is TGTGCCAGCTCACCGTCGCAGGGGAATTCACCCCTCCACTTT.

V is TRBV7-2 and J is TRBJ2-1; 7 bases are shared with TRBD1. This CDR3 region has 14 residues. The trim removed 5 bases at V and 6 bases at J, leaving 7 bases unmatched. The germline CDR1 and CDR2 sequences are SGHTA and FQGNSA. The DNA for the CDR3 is TGTGCCAGCAGCCTCTATTCAGGGGGCAATGAGCAGTTCTTC. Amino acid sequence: CASSLYSGGNEQFF.

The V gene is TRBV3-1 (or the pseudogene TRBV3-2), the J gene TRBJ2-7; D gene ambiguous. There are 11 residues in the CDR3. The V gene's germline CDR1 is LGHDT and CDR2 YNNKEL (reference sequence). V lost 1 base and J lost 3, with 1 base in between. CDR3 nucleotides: TGTGCCAGCAGCCAAGGCTACGAGCAGTACTTC. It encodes CASSQGYEQYF.

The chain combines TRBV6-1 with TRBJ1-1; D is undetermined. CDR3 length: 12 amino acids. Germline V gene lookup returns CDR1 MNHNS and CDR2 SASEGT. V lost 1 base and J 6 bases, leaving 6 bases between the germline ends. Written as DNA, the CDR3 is TGTGCCAGCAGTGAAGGGTTCGCTGAAGCTTTCTTT. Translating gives CASSEGFAEAFF.

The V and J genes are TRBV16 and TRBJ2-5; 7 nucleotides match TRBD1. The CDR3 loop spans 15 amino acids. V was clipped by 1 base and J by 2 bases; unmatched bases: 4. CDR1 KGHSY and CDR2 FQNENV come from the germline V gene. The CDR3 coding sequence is TGTGCCAGCAGCCAATTTAGGGGGCAACAAGAGACCCAGTACTTC. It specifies CASSQFRGQQETQYF. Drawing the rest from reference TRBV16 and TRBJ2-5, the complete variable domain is GEEVAQTPKHLVRGEGQKAKLYCAPIKGHSYVFWYQQVLKNEFKFLISFQNENVFDETGMPKERFSAKCLPNSPCSLEIQATKLEDSAVYFCASSQFRGQQETQYFGPGTRLLVL.

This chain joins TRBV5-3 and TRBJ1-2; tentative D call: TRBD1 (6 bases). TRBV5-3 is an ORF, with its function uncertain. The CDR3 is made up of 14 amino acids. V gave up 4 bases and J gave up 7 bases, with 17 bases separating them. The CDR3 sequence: CARSPRYRACGYTF. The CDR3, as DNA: TGTGCCAGAAGCCCGCGCTACAGGGCTTGTGGCTACACCTTC.

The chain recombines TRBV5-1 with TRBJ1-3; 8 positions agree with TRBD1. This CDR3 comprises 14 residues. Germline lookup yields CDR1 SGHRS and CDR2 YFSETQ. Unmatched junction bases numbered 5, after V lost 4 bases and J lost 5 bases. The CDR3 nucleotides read TGCGCCAGCAGCCCAGGGACAGGTAGAAACACCATATATTTT. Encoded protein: CASSPGTGRNTIYF.

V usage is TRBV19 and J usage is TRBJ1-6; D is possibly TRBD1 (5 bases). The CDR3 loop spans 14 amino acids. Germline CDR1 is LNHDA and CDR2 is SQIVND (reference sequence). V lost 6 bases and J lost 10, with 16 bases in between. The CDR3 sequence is CASREQVGSSPLHF. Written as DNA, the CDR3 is TGTGCCAGTAGGGAACAGGTCGGAAGCTCACCCCTCCACTTT.

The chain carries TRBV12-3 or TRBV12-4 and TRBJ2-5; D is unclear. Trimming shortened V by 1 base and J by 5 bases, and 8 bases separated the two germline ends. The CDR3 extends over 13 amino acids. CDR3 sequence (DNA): TGTGCCAGCAGTTTAGTCCGGTGGGAGACCCAGTACTTC. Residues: CASSLVRWETQYF.

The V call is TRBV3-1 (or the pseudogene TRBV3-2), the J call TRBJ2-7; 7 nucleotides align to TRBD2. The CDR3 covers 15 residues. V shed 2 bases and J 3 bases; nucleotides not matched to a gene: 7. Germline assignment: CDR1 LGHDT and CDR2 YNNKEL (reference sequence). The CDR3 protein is CASSQHPRTSYEQYF. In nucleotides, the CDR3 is TGTGCCAGCAGCCAACACCCGCGGACTAGCTACGAGCAGTACTTC.

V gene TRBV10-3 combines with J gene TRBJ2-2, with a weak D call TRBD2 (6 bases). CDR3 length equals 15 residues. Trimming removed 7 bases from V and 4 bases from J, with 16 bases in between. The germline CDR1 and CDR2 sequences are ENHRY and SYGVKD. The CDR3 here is CAITPEGGVTGELFF. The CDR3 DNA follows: TGTGCCATCACCCCCGAGGGAGGAGTCACCGGGGAGCTGTTTTTT.

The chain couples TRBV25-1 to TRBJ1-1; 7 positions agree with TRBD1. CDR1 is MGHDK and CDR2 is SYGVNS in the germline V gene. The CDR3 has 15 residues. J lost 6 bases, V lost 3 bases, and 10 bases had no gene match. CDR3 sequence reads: CASSDSRGGFSEAFF. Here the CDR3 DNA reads TGTGCCAGCAGTGACTCCAGGGGGGGCTTCTCTGAAGCTTTCTTT.

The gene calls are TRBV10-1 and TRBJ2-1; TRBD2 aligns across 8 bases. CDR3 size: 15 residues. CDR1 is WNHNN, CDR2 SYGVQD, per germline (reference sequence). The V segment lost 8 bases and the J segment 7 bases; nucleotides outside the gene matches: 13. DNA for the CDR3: TGCGCCAGCTGTGGCCGCGGGGGGCCTGAAAATGAGCAGTTCTTC. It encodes CASCGRGGPENEQFF.

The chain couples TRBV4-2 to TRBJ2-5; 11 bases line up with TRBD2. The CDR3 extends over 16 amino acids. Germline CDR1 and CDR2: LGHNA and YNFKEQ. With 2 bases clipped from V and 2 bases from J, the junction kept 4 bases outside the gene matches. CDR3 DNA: TGTGCCAGCAGCCAACTAGCGGGGGGAGAACAAGAGACCCAGTACTTC. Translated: CASSQLAGGEQETQYF.

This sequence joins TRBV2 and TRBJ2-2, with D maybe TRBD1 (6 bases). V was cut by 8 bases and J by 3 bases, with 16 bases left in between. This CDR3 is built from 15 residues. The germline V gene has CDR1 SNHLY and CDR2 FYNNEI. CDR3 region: CASRFRNRDTGELFF. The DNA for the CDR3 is TGTGCCAGCCGGTTTCGAAACAGGGACACCGGGGAGCTGTTTTTT.

This CDR3 is CASSGTQPQEKLFF. The CDR3 region has the DNA TGTGCCAGCAGCGGTACACAGCCTCAAGAAAAACTGTTTTTT. The rearrangement uses TRBV7-9 and TRBJ1-4, with D unresolved. The V and J ends lost 5 bases and 8 bases respectively, with 15 bases between them. Germline CDR1 is SEHNR and CDR2 is FQNEAQ (reference sequence). The CDR3 extends over 14 amino acids.

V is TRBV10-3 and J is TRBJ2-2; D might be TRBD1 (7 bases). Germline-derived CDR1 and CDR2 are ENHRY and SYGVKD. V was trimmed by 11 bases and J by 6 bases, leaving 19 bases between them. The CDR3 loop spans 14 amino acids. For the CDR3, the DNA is TGTGCCCCTTTTCCAGGGGGGCTACCCGGGGAGCTGTTTTTT. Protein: CAPFPGGLPGELFF.

CDR3 in DNA: TGTGCCAGCTCACCAGAATCGCGGGGACCTTATAGCAATCAGCCCCAGCATTTT. This gives the protein CASSPESRGPYSNQPQHF. The V and J genes are TRBV18 and TRBJ1-5; D perhaps matches TRBD1 (5 bases). CDR1 and CDR2 from the germline V gene are KGHSH and LQKENI. This CDR3 contains 18 residues. Trimming cost V 2 bases and J 0 bases, with 17 bases left between them.

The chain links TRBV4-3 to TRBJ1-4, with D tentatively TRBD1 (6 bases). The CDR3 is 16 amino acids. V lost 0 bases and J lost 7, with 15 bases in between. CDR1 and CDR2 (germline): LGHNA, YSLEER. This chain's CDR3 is CASSQDWRGGREKLFF. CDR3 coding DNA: TGCGCCAGCAGCCAAGATTGGAGAGGGGGACGTGAAAAACTGTTTTTT.

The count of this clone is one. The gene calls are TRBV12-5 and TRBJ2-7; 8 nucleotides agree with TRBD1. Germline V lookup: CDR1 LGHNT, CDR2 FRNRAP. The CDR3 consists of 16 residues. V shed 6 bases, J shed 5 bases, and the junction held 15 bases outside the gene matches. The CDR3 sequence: CASGFEVRTGNHEQYF. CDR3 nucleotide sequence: TGTGCTAGTGGGTTTGAGGTCCGGACAGGGAACCACGAGCAGTACTTC. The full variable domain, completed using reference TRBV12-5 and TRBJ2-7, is DARVTQTPRHKVTEMGQEVTMRCQPILGHNTVFWYRQTMMQGLELLAYFRNRAPLDDSGMPKDRFSAEMPDATLATLKIQPSEPRDSAVYFCASGFEVRTGNHEQYFGPGTRLTVT.

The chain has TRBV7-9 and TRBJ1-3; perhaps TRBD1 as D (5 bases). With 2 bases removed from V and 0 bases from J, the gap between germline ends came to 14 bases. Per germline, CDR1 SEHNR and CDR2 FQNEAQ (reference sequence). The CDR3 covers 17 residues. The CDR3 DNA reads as TGTGCCAGCAGCTTAATGGTCCAGGGCTTCTCTGGAAACACCATATATTTT. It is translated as CASSLMVQGFSGNTIYF.